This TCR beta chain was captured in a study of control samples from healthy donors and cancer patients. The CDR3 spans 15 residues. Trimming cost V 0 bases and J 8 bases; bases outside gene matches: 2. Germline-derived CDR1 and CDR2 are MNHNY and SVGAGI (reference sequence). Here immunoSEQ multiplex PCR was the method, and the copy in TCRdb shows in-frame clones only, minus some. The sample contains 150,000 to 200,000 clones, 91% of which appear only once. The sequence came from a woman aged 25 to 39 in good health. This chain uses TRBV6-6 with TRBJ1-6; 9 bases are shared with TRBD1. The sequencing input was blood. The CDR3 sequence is CASSYSGQGHSPLHF. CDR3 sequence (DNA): TGTGCCAGCAGTTACTCGGGACAGGGACATTCACCCCTCCACTTT.